This T cell receptor (beta chain) was sequenced for a study of cytomegalovirus exposure and HLA in healthy donors. About the study: Of over 300 genotyped donors, roughly 80% clustered with self-reported Caucasian donors.

The PCR contained 60 Vbeta and 13 Jbeta primers. TCRdb keeps only in-frame clones here, not all; method: immunoSEQ multiplex PCR. The table lists around 110,000 clones, 81% of them singletons. Study-level findings and limits: Later on, a genetic analysis was performed. It linked a missense variant in DCLRE1C with V- and J-gene trimming of TCR beta.

Note on this clone: The antigen remains unidentified.

The V gene lost 2 bases and the J gene lost 3 bases, with 11 bases spanning the gap. The CDR3 covers 14 residues. Germline CDR1 and CDR2: MNHEY and SMNVEV (reference sequence). The clonotype originates from a woman aged 25 to 39 in good health and CMV-seronegative. The chain carries TRBV27 and TRBJ2-7, with D maybe TRBD1 (5 bases). Sequenced: PBMCs. The CDR3, as DNA: TGTGCCAGCAGTTTAGGTCAGGGCATCTACGAGCAGTACTTC. This gives the protein CASSLGQGIYEQYF.